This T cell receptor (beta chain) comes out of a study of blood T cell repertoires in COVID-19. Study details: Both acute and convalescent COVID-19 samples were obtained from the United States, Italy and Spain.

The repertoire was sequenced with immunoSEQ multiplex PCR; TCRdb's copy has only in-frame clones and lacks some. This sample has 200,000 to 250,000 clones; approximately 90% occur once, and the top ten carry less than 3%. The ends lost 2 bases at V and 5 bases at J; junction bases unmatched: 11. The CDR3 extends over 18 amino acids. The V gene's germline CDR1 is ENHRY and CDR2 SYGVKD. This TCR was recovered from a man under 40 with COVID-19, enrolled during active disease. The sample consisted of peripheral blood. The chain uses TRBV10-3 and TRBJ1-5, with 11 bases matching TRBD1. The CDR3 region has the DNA TGTGCCATCAGTGAGGGACAGGGGGCCTGGGGTAAGTATCAGCCCCAGCATTTT. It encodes CAISEGQGAWGKYQPQHF.